A selection of T cell receptor beta chains follows, all from one sample in a study of cytomegalovirus exposure and HLA in healthy donors. The data were produced by immunoSEQ multiplex PCR, yet TCRdb's version contains in-frame clones alone and is incomplete. The table records roughly 230,000 clones, approximately 91% of them present only once. Sequenced: PBMCs. These receptors all come from a girl aged 2 to 9 in good health and CMV-seronegative. Each CDR3 is given with its conserved first and last residue. D genes are given only for firm matches. Clone size, where shown, is once, few, many, or a class for clones that have expanded.

d_gene: -
v_gene: TRBV6-4
abundance: -
j_gene: TRBJ2-1
CDR3aa: CASSAEPGVGYNEQFF
CDR3nt: TGTGCCAGCAGTGCCGAACCAGGGGTCGGGTACAATGAGCAGTTCTTC

d_gene: -
v_gene: TRBV19
abundance: -
j_gene: TRBJ2-7
CDR3aa: CASSIFAEPWGQGTYEQYF
CDR3nt: TGTGCCAGTAGTATATTTGCGGAACCCTGGGGGCAGGGGACGTACGAGCAGTACTTC

d_gene: TRBD1
v_gene: TRBV19
abundance: -
j_gene: TRBJ1-2
CDR3aa: CASSIRPGDRAGYTF
CDR3nt: TGTGCCAGTAGTATACGGCCCGGGGACAGGGCGGGCTACACCTTC

d_gene: -
v_gene: TRBV6-6
abundance: -
j_gene: TRBJ1-1
CDR3aa: CASSYPRGVENTEAFF
CDR3nt: TGTGCCAGCAGTTACCCCAGAGGTGTTGAAAACACTGAAGCTTTCTTT

d_gene: -
v_gene: TRBV4-1
abundance: -
j_gene: TRBJ2-7
CDR3aa: CASSQGPSSSYEQYF
CDR3nt: TGCGCCAGCAGCCAAGGACCCAGTAGCTCCTACGAGCAGTACTTC

d_gene: -
v_gene: TRBV30
abundance: -
j_gene: TRBJ2-7
CDR3aa: CAWNPGQTYEQYF
CDR3nt: TGTGCCTGGAATCCGGGACAAACCTACGAGCAGTACTTC

d_gene: TRBD1
v_gene: TRBV6-5
abundance: -
j_gene: TRBJ2-1
CDR3aa: CASTSIGQGAGEQFF
CDR3nt: TGTGCCAGCACTTCAATTGGACAGGGGGCCGGTGAGCAGTTCTTC

d_gene: TRBD1
v_gene: TRBV28
abundance: -
j_gene: TRBJ1-6
CDR3aa: CASSADQGATYNSPLHF
CDR3nt: TGTGCCAGCAGTGCTGACCAGGGGGCCACCTATAATTCACCCCTCCACTTT

d_gene: TRBD1
v_gene: TRBV5-4
abundance: -
j_gene: TRBJ2-7
CDR3aa: CASSLTGEESYEQYF
CDR3nt: TGTGCCAGCAGCCTCACAGGGGAAGAGTCCTACGAGCAGTACTTC

d_gene: -
v_gene: TRBV6-1
abundance: -
j_gene: TRBJ2-7
CDR3aa: CASSLIVSYEQYF
CDR3nt: TGTGCCAGCAGCCTTATAGTCTCCTACGAGCAGTACTTC

d_gene: TRBD2
v_gene: TRBV11-1
abundance: -
j_gene: TRBJ2-1
CDR3aa: CASSPPTSEGHEQFF
CDR3nt: TGTGCCAGCAGCCCCCCGACTAGCGAGGGCCATGAGCAGTTCTTC

d_gene: TRBD2
v_gene: TRBV5-1
abundance: -
j_gene: TRBJ2-7
CDR3aa: CASSGTSLYEQYF
CDR3nt: TGCGCCAGTTCTGGGACTAGCCTGTACGAGCAGTACTTC

d_gene: -
v_gene: TRBV28
abundance: -
j_gene: TRBJ1-5
CDR3aa: CASSSSQPQHF
CDR3nt: TGTGCCAGCAGTTCCTCCCAGCCCCAGCATTTT

d_gene: -
v_gene: TRBV27
abundance: -
j_gene: TRBJ1-5
CDR3aa: CASSFPGYTHFSNQPQHF
CDR3nt: TGTGCCAGCAGTTTCCCCGGGTACACGCATTTTAGCAATCAGCCCCAGCATTTT

d_gene: TRBD2
v_gene: TRBV6-6
abundance: -
j_gene: TRBJ2-2
CDR3aa: CASSYPGLAATGELFF
CDR3nt: TGTGCCAGCAGTTACCCGGGACTAGCCGCCACCGGGGAGCTGTTTTTT

d_gene: TRBD1
v_gene: TRBV6-5
abundance: few
j_gene: TRBJ1-3
CDR3aa: CASRRQGDSGNTIYF
CDR3nt: TGTGCCAGCAGGAGACAGGGGGACTCTGGAAACACCATATATTTT

d_gene: -
v_gene: TRBV6-5
abundance: -
j_gene: TRBJ1-1
CDR3aa: CASSGSRDTEAFF
CDR3nt: TGTGCCAGCTCGGGGTCTAGGGACACTGAAGCTTTCTTT

d_gene: TRBD1
v_gene: TRBV18
abundance: -
j_gene: TRBJ1-6
CDR3aa: CASSPGTGNSPLHF
CDR3nt: TGTGCCAGCTCACCTGGGACAGGGAATTCACCCCTCCACTTT

d_gene: -
v_gene: TRBV6-1
abundance: -
j_gene: TRBJ2-6
CDR3aa: CASSDRLSGANVLTF
CDR3nt: TGTGCCAGCAGTGACAGGCTCTCTGGGGCCAACGTCCTGACTTTC

d_gene: -
v_gene: TRBV11-2
abundance: -
j_gene: TRBJ1-1
CDR3aa: CASSLNFRDMNTEAFF
CDR3nt: TGTGCCAGCAGCTTGAATTTCAGGGACATGAACACTGAAGCTTTCTTT

d_gene: TRBD1
v_gene: TRBV5-6
abundance: -
j_gene: TRBJ2-1
CDR3aa: CASSSDRVFSYNEQFF
CDR3nt: TGTGCCAGCAGCTCGGACAGGGTGTTTTCCTACAATGAGCAGTTCTTC

d_gene: -
v_gene: TRBV7-2
abundance: -
j_gene: TRBJ1-2
CDR3aa: CASSLQGVNYGYTF
CDR3nt: TGTGCCAGCAGCTTACAAGGGGTGAACTATGGCTACACCTTC

d_gene: TRBD1
v_gene: TRBV6-5
abundance: -
j_gene: TRBJ1-2
CDR3aa: CASMTGFGYTF
CDR3nt: TGTGCCAGTATGACAGGGTTTGGCTACACCTTC

d_gene: TRBD2
v_gene: TRBV7-9
abundance: -
j_gene: TRBJ2-7
CDR3aa: CASSPAGGLSYEQYF
CDR3nt: TGTGCCAGCAGCCCAGCGGGAGGGCTTTCCTACGAGCAGTACTTC

d_gene: -
v_gene: TRBV4-2
abundance: -
j_gene: TRBJ2-7
CDR3aa: CASSQDFRRAADAYKSSYEQYF
CDR3nt: TGTGCCAGCAGCCAAGATTTCCGTAGGGCAGCGGACGCTTACAAATCCTCCTACGAGCAGTACTTC

d_gene: -
v_gene: TRBV9
abundance: -
j_gene: TRBJ2-3
CDR3aa: CASSHLDSPRQYF
CDR3nt: TGTGCCAGCTCCCACTTGGACTCCCCCCGGCAGTATTTT

d_gene: -
v_gene: TRBV20-1
abundance: -
j_gene: TRBJ1-2
CDR3aa: CSASRGNGYTF
CDR3nt: TGCAGTGCCAGCCGGGGGAATGGCTACACCTTC

d_gene: -
v_gene: TRBV5-4
abundance: -
j_gene: TRBJ1-1
CDR3aa: CASSLEGTEAFF
CDR3nt: TGTGCCAGCAGCTTGGAGGGGACTGAAGCTTTCTTT

d_gene: -
v_gene: TRBV7-9
abundance: -
j_gene: TRBJ2-5
CDR3aa: CASSPFPGNQETQYF
CDR3nt: TGTGCCAGCAGCCCGTTTCCGGGAAACCAAGAGACCCAGTACTTC